This entry is about one T cell receptor beta chain. Data came from immunoSEQ multiplex PCR; TCRdb stores just in-frame clones and leaves some out. The profile covers fewer than 250,000 clones, with less than 90% appearing a single time and approximately 1% taken by the ten largest. This sample is drawn from a study of blood T cell repertoires in COVID-19. The wider study: PBMCs, B-cell-depleted T cells, or T cells were the source of the cDNA or gDNA that made up the material.

This CDR3 comprises 15 residues. V lost 2 bases, J lost 3 bases, and 4 bases stayed unmatched. Germline loops: CDR1 LGHDT, CDR2 YNNKEL (reference sequence). The chain employs TRBV3-1 (or the pseudogene TRBV3-2) and TRBJ1-5; 7 bases match TRBD1. This sequence originates from a man aged 30-40 years with acute or convalescent COVID-19. The sequenced material came from peripheral blood. The chain's CDR3 is CASSQNGQDNQPQHF. CDR3 nucleotide sequence: TGTGCCAGCAGCCAAAATGGACAGGACAATCAGCCCCAGCATTTT.